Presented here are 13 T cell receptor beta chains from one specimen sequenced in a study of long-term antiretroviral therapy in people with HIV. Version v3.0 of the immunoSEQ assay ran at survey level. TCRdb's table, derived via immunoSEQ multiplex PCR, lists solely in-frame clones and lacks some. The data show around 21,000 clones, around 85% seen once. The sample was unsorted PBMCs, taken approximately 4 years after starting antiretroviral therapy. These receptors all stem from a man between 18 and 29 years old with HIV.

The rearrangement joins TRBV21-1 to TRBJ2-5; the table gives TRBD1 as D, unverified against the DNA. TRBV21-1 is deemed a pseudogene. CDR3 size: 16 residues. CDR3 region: CASSIYPETGAETQYF. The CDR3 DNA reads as TGTGCCAGCAGCATATATCCTGAGACAGGGGCAGAGACCCAGTACTTC.

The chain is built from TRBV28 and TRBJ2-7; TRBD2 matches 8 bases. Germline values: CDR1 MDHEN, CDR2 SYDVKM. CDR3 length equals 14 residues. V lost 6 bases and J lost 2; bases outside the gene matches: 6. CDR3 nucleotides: TGTGCCAGCAGCTCGCTGGGACTAGCCTACGAGCAGTACTTC. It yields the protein CASSSLGLAYEQYF.

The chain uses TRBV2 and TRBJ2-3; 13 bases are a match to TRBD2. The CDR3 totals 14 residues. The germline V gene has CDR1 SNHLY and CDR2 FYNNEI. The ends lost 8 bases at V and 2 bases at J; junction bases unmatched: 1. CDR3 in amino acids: CASGLAGATDTQYF. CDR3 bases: TGTGCCAGCGGACTAGCGGGGGCCACAGATACGCAGTATTTT.

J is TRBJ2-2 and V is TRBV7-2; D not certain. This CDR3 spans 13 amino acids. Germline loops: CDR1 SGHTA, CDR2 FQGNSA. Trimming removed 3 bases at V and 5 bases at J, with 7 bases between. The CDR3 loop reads CASSFGWTGELFF. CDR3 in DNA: TGTGCCAGCAGCTTTGGGTGGACCGGGGAGCTGTTTTTT.

The CDR3, as DNA: TGTGCCTGGAGTAGCAGGCCCTTCTCCTACGAGCAGTACTTC. Its protein is CAWSSRPFSYEQYF. The V call is TRBV30, the J call TRBJ2-7; the D is unclear. This CDR3 has 14 amino acids. V lost 2 bases to trimming and J lost 0 bases, with 11 bases between them. From germline, CDR1 is GTSNPN and CDR2 SVGIG (reference sequence). Variable domain in full (rest from reference TRBV30 and TRBJ2-7): SQTIHQWPATLVQPVGSPLSLECTVEGTSNPNLYWYRQAAGRGLQLLFYSVGIGQISSEVPQNLSASRPQDRQFILSSKKLLLSDSGFYLCAWSSRPFSYEQYFGPGTRLTVT.

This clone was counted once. The CDR3 here is CASSLAQPNTEAFF. The CDR3 DNA sequence: TGCGCCAGCAGCTTGGCACAGCCGAACACTGAAGCTTTCTTT. The chain couples TRBV5-1 to TRBJ1-1; no reliable D call. CDR1 and CDR2 from the germline V gene are SGHRS and YFSETQ. The CDR3 totals 14 residues. V gave up 0 bases and J gave up 1 base, with 7 bases separating them.

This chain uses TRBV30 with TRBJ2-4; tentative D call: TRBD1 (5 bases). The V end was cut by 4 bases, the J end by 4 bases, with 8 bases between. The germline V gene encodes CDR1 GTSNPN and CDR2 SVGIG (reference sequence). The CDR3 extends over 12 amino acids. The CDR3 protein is CAWMAGKNIQYF. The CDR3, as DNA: TGTGCCTGGATGGCAGGGAAAAACATTCAGTACTTC.

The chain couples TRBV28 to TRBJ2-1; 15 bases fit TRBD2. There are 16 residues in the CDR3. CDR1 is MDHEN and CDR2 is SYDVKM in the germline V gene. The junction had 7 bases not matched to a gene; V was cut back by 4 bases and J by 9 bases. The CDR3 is CASSSLGTSGGIEQFF. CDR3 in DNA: TGTGCCAGCAGTTCCTTAGGGACTAGCGGGGGGATTGAGCAGTTCTTC.

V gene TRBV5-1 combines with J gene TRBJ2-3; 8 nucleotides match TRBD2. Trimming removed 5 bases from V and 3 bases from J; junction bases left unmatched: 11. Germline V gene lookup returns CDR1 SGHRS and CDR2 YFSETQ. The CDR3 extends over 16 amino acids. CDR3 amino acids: CASRSQLADPTDTQYF. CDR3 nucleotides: TGCGCCAGCAGATCACAACTAGCGGATCCTACAGATACGCAGTATTTT.

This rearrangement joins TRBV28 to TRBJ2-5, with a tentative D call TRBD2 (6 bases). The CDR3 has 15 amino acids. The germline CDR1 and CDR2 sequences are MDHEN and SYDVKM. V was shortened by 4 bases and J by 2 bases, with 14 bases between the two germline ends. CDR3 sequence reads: CASSSGRSHQETQYF. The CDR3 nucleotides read TGTGCCAGCAGTTCGGGGAGGTCCCATCAAGAGACCCAGTACTTC.

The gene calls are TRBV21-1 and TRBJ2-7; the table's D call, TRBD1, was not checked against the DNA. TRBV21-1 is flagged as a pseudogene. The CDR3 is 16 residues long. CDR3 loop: CASRGSAPGQGNEQYF. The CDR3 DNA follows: TGTGCCAGCAGAGGATCGGCTCCGGGACAGGGCAACGAGCAGTACTTC.

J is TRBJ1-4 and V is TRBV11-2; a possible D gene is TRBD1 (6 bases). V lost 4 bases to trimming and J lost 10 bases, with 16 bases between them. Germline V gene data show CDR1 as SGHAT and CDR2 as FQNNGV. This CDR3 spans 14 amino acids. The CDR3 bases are TGTGCCAGCAGCTCCCAGGGGAATAGGGGAAAACTGTTTTTT. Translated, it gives CASSSQGNRGKLFF.

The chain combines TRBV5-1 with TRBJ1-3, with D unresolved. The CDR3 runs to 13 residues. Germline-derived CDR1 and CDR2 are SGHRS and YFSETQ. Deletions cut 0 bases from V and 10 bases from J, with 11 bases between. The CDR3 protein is CASSLELGRTIYF. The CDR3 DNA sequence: TGCGCCAGCAGCTTGGAGCTAGGGAGGACCATATATTTT.